The sequence of this T cell receptor (beta chain) was determined in a study of T cells in pancreatic ductal adenocarcinoma. Study-level points and caveats: Blood clonality (about 0.065) did not differ significantly from tumor (about 0.12). Blood had more productive templates and around 8.2-fold more unique clonotypes than tumor. Tumors hold more CD45RO+ effector T cells, which may bias toward lower diversity. The resected cohort was biased toward the minority with early-stage disease.

Only in-frame clones appear in the TCRdb table, and some are missing; sequencing was by immunoSEQ multiplex PCR. The sample yields about 11,000 clones, approximately 90% seen once. The selected patients with pancreatic ductal adenocarcinoma had surgery but no neoadjuvant therapy. The V gene's germline CDR1 is SGHVS and CDR2 FQNEAQ. The CDR3 has 14 amino acids. Trimming stripped 6 bases from V and 0 bases from J, with 11 bases between. Concerning this clone itself: Its antigen is not identified.

The gene calls are TRBV7-8 and TRBJ1-1; no definite D call. Input material: PBMCs. The clonotype comes from a human donor with pancreatic ductal adenocarcinoma. For the CDR3, the DNA is TGTGCCAGCAGTTATCGAGGTATGAACACTGAAGCTTTCTTT. Its protein is CASSYRGMNTEAFF.